The source of this T cell receptor (beta chain) is a study of neurological immune-mediated disorders. V was pared by 6 bases and J by 3 bases, with 21 bases between. The CDR3 spans 17 residues. Germline CDR1 and CDR2: MNHNS and SASEGT. The sample holds many counts of this clonotype. A single record per CDR3 protein comes from TCRdb applying MiXCR to the 5' RACE reads. The sample contains 25,000 to 35,000 distinct CDR3 sequences, 4.6% of which appear only once. Input material: PBMCs. This chain joins TRBV6-1 and TRBJ2-1; possibly TRBD1 or TRBD2 for D (5 bases each). The sequence was obtained from a young man in good health. The CDR3 loop reads CASRWDRPAYFYNEQFF. CDR3 DNA sequence: TGTGCCAGCAGGTGGGACCGCCCCGCATATTTCTACAATGAGCAGTTCTTC.